The 11 T cell receptor beta chains below all came from one sample that was sequenced in a study of blood T cell repertoires in COVID-19. Generated by immunoSEQ multiplex PCR, the TCRdb table keeps only in-frame clones and is missing some. The sample holds 200,000 to 250,000 clones, about 87% seen once. The sequenced sample was peripheral blood. All receptors derive from a woman aged 30 to 39 with COVID-19, enrolled during active disease.

The V call is TRBV9, the J call TRBJ1-2; 9 bases map to TRBD1. The CDR3 extends over 15 amino acids. The germline V gene has CDR1 SGDLS and CDR2 YYNGEE. V lost 4 bases to trimming and J lost 4 bases; unmatched junction nucleotides: 8. Written as DNA, the CDR3 is TGTGCCAGCAGCTTTGGACAGGGGCCGAGCTATGGCTACACCTTC. Translating gives CASSFGQGPSYGYTF.

V is TRBV19 and J is TRBJ2-5; TRBD2 is a possible D gene (6 bases). Trimming stripped 1 base from V and 3 bases from J, with 9 bases between. The CDR3 totals 14 residues. Germline-derived CDR1 and CDR2 are LNHDA and SQIVND (reference sequence). The CDR3 coding sequence is TGTGCCAGTAGTATAGGACTAGTCAAAGAGACCCAGTACTTC. Its protein product is CASSIGLVKETQYF. The variable domain in full, with the rest retrieved from reference TRBV19 and TRBJ2-5, is DGGITQSPKYLFRKEGQNVTLSCEQNLNHDAMYWYRQDPGQGLRLIYYSQIVNDFQKGDIAEGYSVSREKKESFPLTVTSAQKNPTAFYLCASSIGLVKETQYFGPGTRLLVL.

V is TRBV11-3 and J is TRBJ2-1, with a weak D call TRBD2 (6 bases). The CDR3 spans 15 residues. Germline V gene lookup returns CDR1 SGHNT and CDR2 YENEEA. The V gene lost 5 bases and the J gene lost 1 base, with 12 bases spanning the gap. CDR3 region: CASSPGDGSYNEQFF. CDR3 nucleotide sequence: TGTGCCAGCAGCCCGGGGGACGGTTCCTACAATGAGCAGTTCTTC.

For the CDR3, the DNA is TGTGCCAGCAGTTCCTCGACAGCTGCCTACGAGCAGTACGTC. Its translation is CASSSSTAAYEQYV. This rearrangement joins TRBV6-5 to TRBJ2-7, with D possibly TRBD1 on 5 matching bases. V was clipped by 4 bases and J by 2 bases, with 12 bases between them. The CDR3 is 14 amino acids. In germline, CDR1 is MNHEY, CDR2 SVGAGI.

The chain combines TRBV28 with TRBJ2-7; D might be TRBD1 (6 bases). Trimming shortened V by 3 bases and J by 2 bases, and 26 bases separated the two germline ends. The germline CDR1 and CDR2 sequences are MDHEN and SYDVKM. The CDR3 runs to 19 residues. The DNA of the CDR3 is TGTGCCAGCAGTTTGGGATACGGGACACACCTACGAGGGGCCTACGAGCAGTACTTC. Translated, it gives CASSLGYGTHLRGAYEQYF. Drawing the rest from reference TRBV28 and TRBJ2-7, the complete variable domain is DVKVTQSSRYLVKRTGEKVFLECVQDMDHENMFWYRQDPGLGLRLIYFSYDVKMKEKGDIPEGYSVSREKKERFSLILESASTNQTSMYLCASSLGYGTHLRGAYEQYFGPGTRLTVT.

This sequence joins TRBV19 and TRBJ2-2, with D perhaps matching TRBD1 (5 bases). This CDR3 has 16 amino acids. Germline V CDR1 and CDR2: LNHDA, SQIVND (reference sequence). The V gene lost 4 bases and the J gene lost 2 bases, with 14 bases spanning the gap. CDR3 in amino acids: CASSKQTAINTGELFF. CDR3 nucleotide sequence: TGTGCCAGTAGTAAGCAGACAGCAATAAACACCGGGGAGCTGTTTTTT.

The chain combines TRBV12-3 or TRBV12-4 with TRBJ2-2; 7 bases agree with TRBD2. J gave up 7 bases and V 6 bases, and 5 bases lay outside the gene matches. The CDR3 runs to 13 residues. The CDR3 DNA reads as TGTGCCAGCAGCCACCGGGGGGACGGGGAGCTGTTTTTT. It encodes CASSHRGDGELFF.

The rearrangement joins TRBV29-1 to TRBJ2-7; 7 bases are a match to TRBD1. This CDR3 comprises 15 residues. V was clipped by 4 bases and J by 12 bases; unmatched bases: 21. The V gene's germline CDR1 is SQVTM and CDR2 ANQGSEA. The CDR3, as DNA: TGCAGCGTTGTGTGGGACAGTCGTCTGACGTCGCGTGTGTACGTC. This gives the protein CSVVWDSRLTSRVYV.

The J gene is TRBJ1-5, the V gene TRBV7-2; D gene uncertain. The V gene's germline CDR1 is SGHTA and CDR2 FQGNSA. The V gene lost 1 base and the J gene lost 0 bases, with 10 bases spanning the gap. This CDR3 comprises 16 residues. The CDR3 spells CASSLESGYSNQPQHF. The CDR3 nucleotides read TGTGCCAGCAGCTTAGAGTCGGGTTATAGCAATCAGCCCCAGCATTTT.

V gene TRBV5-4 combines with J gene TRBJ2-5; no definite D call. CDR3 size: 13 residues. V lost 2 bases and J 5 bases, leaving 10 bases between the germline ends. The germline V gene has CDR1 SGHNT and CDR2 YYREEE (reference sequence). CDR3 nucleotide sequence: TGTGCCAGCAGCTTCTATAGTATGGAGACCCAGTACTTC. Translation gives CASSFYSMETQYF.

The chain links TRBV6-5 to TRBJ2-1; TRBD1 matches 7 bases. V lost 5 bases and J lost 6; bases outside the gene matches: 7. The CDR3 extends over 14 amino acids. Germline loops: CDR1 MNHEY, CDR2 SVGAGI. CDR3 amino acids: CASSTPNRGNEQFF. CDR3 sequence (DNA): TGTGCCAGCAGTACGCCCAACAGGGGCAATGAGCAGTTCTTC.